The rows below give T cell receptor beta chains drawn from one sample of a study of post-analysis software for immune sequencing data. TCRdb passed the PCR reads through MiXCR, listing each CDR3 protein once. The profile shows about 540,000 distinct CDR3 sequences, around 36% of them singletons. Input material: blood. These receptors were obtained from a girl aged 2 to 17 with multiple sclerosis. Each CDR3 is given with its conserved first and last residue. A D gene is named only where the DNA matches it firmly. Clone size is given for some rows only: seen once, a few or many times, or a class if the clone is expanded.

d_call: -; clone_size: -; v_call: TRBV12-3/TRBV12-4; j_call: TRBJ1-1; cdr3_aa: CASSLLVGKGTEAFF; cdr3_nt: TGTGCCAGCAGTTTACTTGTAGGGAAGGGCACTGAAGCTTTCTTT
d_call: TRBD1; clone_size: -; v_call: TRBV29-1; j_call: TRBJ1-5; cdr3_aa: CGVQDRGQPQHF; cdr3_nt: TGCGGCGTTCAGGACAGGGGTCAGCCCCAGCATTTT
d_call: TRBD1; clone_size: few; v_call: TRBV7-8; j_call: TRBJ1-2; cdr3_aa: CASSREQGQGVYGYTF; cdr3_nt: TGTGCCAGCAGTCGAGAACAAGGACAGGGGGTTTATGGCTACACCTTC
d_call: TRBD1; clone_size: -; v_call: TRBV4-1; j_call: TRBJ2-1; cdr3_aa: CASSQDLGQRYNEQFF; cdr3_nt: TGCGCCAGCAGCCAAGATCTGGGACAGAGATACAATGAGCAGTTCTTC
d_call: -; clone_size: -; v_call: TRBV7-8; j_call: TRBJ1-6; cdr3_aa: CASSLAIALNSPLHF; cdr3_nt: TGTGCCAGCAGCTTAGCGATAGCGTTAAATTCACCCCTCCACTTT
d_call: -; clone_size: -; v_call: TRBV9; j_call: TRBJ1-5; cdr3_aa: CASSVGLNSNQPQHF; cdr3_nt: TGTGCCAGCAGCGTAGGGCTGAATAGCAATCAGCCCCAGCATTTT
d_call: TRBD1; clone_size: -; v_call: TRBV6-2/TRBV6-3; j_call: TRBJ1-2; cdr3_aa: CASLDWTGNNGYTF; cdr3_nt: TGTGCCAGCCTAGATTGGACAGGGAATAATGGCTACACCTTC
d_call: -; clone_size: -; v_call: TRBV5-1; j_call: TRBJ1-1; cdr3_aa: CASSLAGGSNTEAFF; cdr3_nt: TGCGCCAGCAGCTTGGCGGGCGGGTCGAACACTGAAGCTTTCTTT
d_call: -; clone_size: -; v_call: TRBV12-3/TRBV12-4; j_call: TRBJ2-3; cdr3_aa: CASSLFGSGVGTDAQYF; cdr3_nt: TGTGCCAGCAGCCTTTTTGGGTCAGGGGTGGGCACAGATGCGCAGTATTTT
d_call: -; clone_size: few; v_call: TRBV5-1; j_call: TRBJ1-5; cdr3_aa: CASRDQGSQPQHF; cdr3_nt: TGCGCCAGCAGGGATCAGGGGAGTCAGCCCCAGCATTTT
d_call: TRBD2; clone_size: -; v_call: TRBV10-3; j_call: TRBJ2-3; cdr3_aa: CAISQLAAYTDTQYF; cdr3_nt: TGTGCCATCAGCCAACTAGCGGCCTACACAGATACGCAGTATTTT
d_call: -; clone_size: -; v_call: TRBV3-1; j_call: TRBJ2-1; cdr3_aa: CASSQDLGMSSYNEQFF; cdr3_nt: TGTGCCAGCAGCCAAGATCTGGGAATGTCCTCCTACAATGAGCAGTTCTTC
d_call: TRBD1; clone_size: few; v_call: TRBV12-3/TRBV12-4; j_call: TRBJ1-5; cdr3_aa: CASSRQGIGNQPQHF; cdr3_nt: TGTGCCAGCAGTCGACAGGGGATCGGGAATCAGCCCCAGCATTTT
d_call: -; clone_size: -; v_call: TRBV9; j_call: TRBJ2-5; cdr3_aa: CASSVGQGVEETQYF; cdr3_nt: TGTGCCAGCAGCGTAGGCCAGGGAGTTGAAGAGACCCAGTACTTC
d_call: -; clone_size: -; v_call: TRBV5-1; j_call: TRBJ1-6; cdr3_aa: CASSLPRMGSYNSPLHF; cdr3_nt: TGCGCCAGCAGCTTGCCCAGGATGGGGTCCTATAATTCACCCCTCCACTTT
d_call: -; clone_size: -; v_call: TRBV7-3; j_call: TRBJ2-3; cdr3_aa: CASSPSPLGDTQYF; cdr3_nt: TGTGCCAGCAGCCCCTCCCCTTTGGGAGATACGCAGTATTTT